This T cell receptor beta chain was documented in a study of T-cell reconstitution after alpha-beta-depleted transplantation in children. The CDR3 sequence is 15 residues long. The V and J ends lost 5 bases and 0 bases respectively, with 11 bases between them. Germline CDR1 reads SGHTA; CDR2 reads FQGTGA. This clonotype has ten or more counts. The TCRbeta library incorporated unique molecular identifiers. TCRdb itself ran the PCR reads through MiXCR, one entry per CDR3 protein. Altogether 500,000 or so distinct CDR3 sequences are present, approximately 32% being singletons, with the ten largest covering 2.4%.

Sequences were derived from PBMCs from the stem cell graft donor, sampled from the stem cell graft. V is TRBV7-3 and J is TRBJ2-1; the D gene is possibly TRBD2 (5 bases). The sequence was collected from a human donor who donated a stem cell graft to a child with aplastic anemia. The CDR3 reads CASSGGRSSYNEQFF. The CDR3 nucleotides read TGTGCCAGCAGCGGAGGTAGGAGCTCCTACAATGAGCAGTTCTTC. Full variable domain (remainder filled in from reference TRBV7-3 and TRBJ2-1): GAGVSQTPSNKVTEKGKYVELRCDPISGHTALYWYRQSLGQGPEFLIYFQGTGAADDSGLPNDRFFAVRPEGSVSTLKIQRTERGDSAVYLCASSGGRSSYNEQFFGPGTRLTVL.